This T cell receptor (beta chain) was sequenced for a study of somatic mutations in cytotoxic T cells in rheumatoid arthritis. Study results and limitations: A largest CD8+ clone above 20% of CD8+ cells occurred in about an eighth of the 65 patients.

This CDR3 contains 15 residues. The V and J ends lost 4 bases and 4 bases respectively, with 14 bases between them. The germline gives CDR1 WNHNN, CDR2 SYGVQD (reference sequence). In the original workflow: The authors rarely found patient CD8+ clones larger than 1% matching published virus-specific TCRB sequences. The repertoire was sequenced with immunoSEQ multiplex PCR; TCRdb's copy has only in-frame clones and lacks some. V, J and clone size were drawn from that table, and D and trimming were deduced from the DNA. The table includes about 18,000 clones, about 80% detected once. A note on this clone: Its antigen remains unknown.

The receptor's source is an adult with rheumatoid arthritis. The sequenced sample was CD8+ T cells sorted from blood. The genes are TRBV10-1 and TRBJ2-1; D gene ambiguous. CDR3 sequence reads: CASSGGQSLYNEQFF. CDR3 nucleotides: TGCGCCAGCAGTGGAGGTCAGTCACTTTACAATGAGCAGTTCTTC.